These 14 T cell receptor beta chains originate from one sample sequenced in a study of blood T cells in healthy people across ages (dated by TCRdb to between 2014 and 2016). Library generation was performed with 5' RACE. Sequenced using an Illumina HiSeq 2500. The second PCR ran for roughly 7 to 12 cycles and used a J-beta primer mix along with a sample-barcoded 5' primer. Using fastp at Q25 and MiXCR, TCRdb reprocessed the public reads and kept productive beta chains. Merged by CDR3 protein, the rows form single entries marked with the most common genes and DNA. The table for this sample lists hundreds of thousands of distinct CDR3 sequences; more than 40% of them were counted only once. Together, the top ten hold nearly 20% of the sample. What was sequenced was blood. Receptors originate from a man in his 60s in good health.

This clonotype showed up just a few times. V is TRBV5-1 and J is TRBJ2-7, with D possibly called TRBD1 or TRBD2 (6 bases each). This CDR3 has 15 residues. Trimming removed 4 bases from V and 1 base from J, with 15 bases in between. Per germline, CDR1 SGHRS and CDR2 YFSETQ. Here the CDR3 reads CASSPQGTPSYEQYF. DNA for the CDR3: TGCGCCAGCAGCCCGCAGGGGACTCCTTCCTACGAGCAGTACTTC.

This clonotype occurred a few times. The chain combines TRBV25-1 with TRBJ2-5, with D perhaps assigned TRBD1 or TRBD2 (5 bases each). V was pared by 1 base and J by 5 bases, with 20 bases between. Germline V lookup: CDR1 MGHDK, CDR2 SYGVNS. CDR3 length: 17 residues. The CDR3 sequence is CASSEWSSGAWGETQYF. The CDR3 DNA follows: TGTGCCAGCAGTGAATGGAGTAGTGGGGCCTGGGGGGAGACCCAGTACTTC.

This CDR3 is CASSFGTGQEQFF. In DNA, the CDR3 is TGTGCCAGCAGCTTTGGGACAGGACAAGAGCAGTTCTTC. The rearrangement uses TRBV5-6 and TRBJ2-1; TRBD1 matches 8 bases. Trimming at V came to 2 bases and at J to 10 bases, leaving 5 bases not matched to a gene. This CDR3 has 13 residues. CDR1 SGHDT and CDR2 YYEEEE come from the germline V gene.

The DNA for the CDR3 is TGCGCCAGCAGCCGGGACAGGGGACTCAGGACGTCCTACGAGCAGTACTTC. The encoded protein is CASSRDRGLRTSYEQYF. This chain links TRBV4-3 with TRBJ2-7; 10 bases match TRBD1. V dropped 4 bases and J dropped 1; count of bases not matched to a gene: 10. CDR3 length equals 17 residues. CDR1 is LGHNA, CDR2 YSLEER, per germline.

This clonotype occurred a few times. This chain joins TRBV29-1 and TRBJ2-1; 9 bases line up with TRBD2. Germline V gives CDR1 SQVTM, CDR2 ANQGSEA. Trimming at V came to 6 bases and at J to 0 bases, leaving 3 bases not matched to a gene. The length of the CDR3 is 14 residues. The CDR3 nucleotides read TGCAGCGTAAGCGGGGGGATCTCCTACAATGAGCAGTTCTTC. It specifies CSVSGGISYNEQFF.

The chain recombines TRBV5-4 with TRBJ2-1, with 11 bases that match TRBD1. V gave up 3 bases and J gave up 3 bases; unmatched junction bases: 2. The CDR3 totals 15 residues. Looked up from germline, CDR1 is SGHNT and CDR2 is YYREEE (reference sequence). This CDR3 is CASSWGQGVYNEQFF. CDR3 DNA: TGTGCCAGCAGCTGGGGACAGGGGGTCTACAATGAGCAGTTCTTC. Filled out from reference TRBV5-4 and TRBJ2-1, the complete variable domain reads ETGVTQSPTHLIKTRGQQVTLRCSSQSGHNTVSWYQQALGQGPQFIFQYYREEENGRGNFPPRFSGLQFPNYSSELNVNALELDDSALYLCASSWGQGVYNEQFFGPGTRLTVL.

This CDR3 is CASSRLDGRETQYF. Here the CDR3 DNA reads TGTGCCAGCAGTAGACTAGACGGTAGGGAGACCCAGTACTTC. This chain uses TRBV6-1 with TRBJ2-5; a weak D match, TRBD2 (6 bases). V gave up 5 bases and J gave up 5 bases, with 15 bases separating them. This CDR3 is built from 14 residues. CDR1 and CDR2 from the germline V gene are MNHNS and SASEGT.

The V gene is TRBV20-1, the J gene TRBJ2-3; 12 positions agree with TRBD2. V gave up 0 bases and J gave up 3 bases; unmatched junction bases: 7. CDR3 length: 17 residues. CDR1 and CDR2 from the germline V gene are DFQATT and SNEGSKA (reference sequence). CDR3 loop: CSARDPRTSGVTDTQYF. The CDR3 DNA reads TGCAGTGCTAGAGATCCCCGGACTAGCGGGGTTACAGATACGCAGTATTTT.

This chain joins TRBV20-1 and TRBJ1-2; D perhaps matches TRBD1 (5 bases). Germline loops: CDR1 DFQATT, CDR2 SNEGSKA (reference sequence). CDR3 length: 14 residues. Trimming cost V 1 base and J 3 bases, with 12 bases left between them. CDR3 residues: CSARAGQEYYGYTF. CDR3 sequence (DNA): TGCAGTGCTAGAGCGGGGCAGGAATACTATGGCTACACCTTC.

This clonotype was counted a few times. The chain combines TRBV12-3 or TRBV12-4 with TRBJ1-4; unclear D gene. V was clipped by 5 bases and J by 7 bases, with 8 bases between them. This CDR3 has 12 residues. CDR3 sequence: CASSIFPEKLFF. The CDR3 region has the DNA TGTGCCAGCAGTATATTTCCTGAAAAACTGTTTTTT.

Ten or more counts support this clonotype. A much more abundant neighbour one base away suggests this may be a read error. The rearrangement links TRBV10-3 to TRBJ2-5; unclear D gene. This CDR3 comprises 10 residues. Germline loops: CDR1 ENHRY, CDR2 SYGVKD. V shed 6 bases and J shed 1 base, with 0 bases lying between them. The CDR3, as DNA: TGTGCCATCAGCCAAGAGACCCAGTACTTC. This translates into CAISQETQYF.

The chain links TRBV20-1 to TRBJ2-5; D is possibly TRBD2 (5 bases). Germline V gives CDR1 DFQATT, CDR2 SNEGSKA (reference sequence). This CDR3 spans 14 amino acids. V was trimmed by 5 bases and J by 2 bases, leaving 15 bases between them. As DNA, the CDR3 is TGCAGTGCTCCCCCCAGCGGACTTCAAGAGACCCAGTACTTC. The encoded protein is CSAPPSGLQETQYF.

V and J are TRBV4-3 and TRBJ1-2; 8 bases agree with TRBD1. V lost 4 bases, J lost 6 bases, and 4 bases stayed unmatched. The CDR3 is made up of 13 amino acids. CDR1 and CDR2 (germline): LGHNA, YSLEER. In DNA, the CDR3 is TGCGCCAGCAGCCCGGCAGGGGGCAATGGCTACACCTTC. Its translation: CASSPAGGNGYTF.

CDR3 sequence (DNA): TGCAGCGTTGGAGGGACAGGGGGACGGGAGACCCAGTACTTC. Its protein product is CSVGGTGGRETQYF. The chain joins TRBV29-1 to TRBJ2-7; the match to TRBD1 covers 11 bases. The end of the DNA fits TRBJ2-5 better, so the J call may be wrong. Germline V gene data show CDR1 as SQVTM and CDR2 as ANQGSEA. CDR3 length: 14 residues.